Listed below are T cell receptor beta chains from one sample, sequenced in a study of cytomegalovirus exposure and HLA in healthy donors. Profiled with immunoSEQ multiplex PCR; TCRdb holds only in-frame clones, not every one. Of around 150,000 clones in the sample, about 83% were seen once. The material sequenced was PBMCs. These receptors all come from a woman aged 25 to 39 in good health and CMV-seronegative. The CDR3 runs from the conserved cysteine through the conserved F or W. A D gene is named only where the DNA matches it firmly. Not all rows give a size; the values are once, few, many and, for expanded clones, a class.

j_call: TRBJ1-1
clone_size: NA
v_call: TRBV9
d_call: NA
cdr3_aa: CASSPDGGLREAFF
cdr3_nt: TGTGCCAGCAGCCCCGACGGAGGATTGAGGGAAGCTTTCTTT

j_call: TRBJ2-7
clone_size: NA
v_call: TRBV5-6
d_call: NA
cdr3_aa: CASSLLEGNKQYF
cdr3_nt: TGTGCCAGCAGCTTGTTGGAGGGGAATAAACAGTACTTC

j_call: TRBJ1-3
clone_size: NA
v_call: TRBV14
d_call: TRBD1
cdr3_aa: CASSQGQGATGNTIYF
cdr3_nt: TGTGCCAGCAGCCAAGGGCAGGGGGCAACTGGAAACACCATATATTTT

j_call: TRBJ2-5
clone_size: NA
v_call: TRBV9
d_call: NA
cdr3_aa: CASSVGAGQETQYF
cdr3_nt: TGTGCCAGCAGCGTAGGGGCAGGGCAAGAGACCCAGTACTTC

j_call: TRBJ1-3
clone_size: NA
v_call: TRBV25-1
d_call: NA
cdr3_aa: CASSQAGAPGNTIYF
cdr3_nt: TGTGCCAGCAGCCAGGCGGGGGCGCCTGGAAACACCATATATTTT

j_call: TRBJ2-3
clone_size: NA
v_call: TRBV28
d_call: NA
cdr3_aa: CASSFIREADTQYF
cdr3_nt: TGTGCCAGCAGTTTCATCCGAGAGGCAGATACGCAGTATTTT

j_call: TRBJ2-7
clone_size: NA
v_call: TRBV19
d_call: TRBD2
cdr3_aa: CASGAKASGTFYEQYF
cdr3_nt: TGTGCCAGTGGGGCGAAGGCTAGCGGGACTTTTTACGAGCAGTACTTC

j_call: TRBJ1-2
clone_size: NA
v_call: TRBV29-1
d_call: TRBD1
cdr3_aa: CSASMGQWDPNYGYTF
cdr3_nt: TGCAGCGCCTCGATGGGACAGTGGGATCCCAACTATGGCTACACCTTC

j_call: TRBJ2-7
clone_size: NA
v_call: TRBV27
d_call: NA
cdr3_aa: CASSLKAGAYEQYF
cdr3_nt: TGTGCCAGCAGTTTGAAGGCAGGGGCCTACGAGCAGTACTTC

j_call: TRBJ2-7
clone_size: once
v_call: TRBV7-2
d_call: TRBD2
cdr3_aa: CASSRGGASGGSVEQYF
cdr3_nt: TGTGCCAGCAGCCGGGGAGGGGCTAGCGGGGGGTCTGTCGAGCAGTACTTC

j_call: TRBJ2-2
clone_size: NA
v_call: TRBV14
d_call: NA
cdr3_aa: CASSQDIGGYAGELFF
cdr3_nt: TGTGCCAGCAGCCAAGATATCGGAGGGTATGCCGGGGAGCTGTTTTTT

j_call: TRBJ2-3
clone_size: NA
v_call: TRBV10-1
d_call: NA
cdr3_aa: CASSAGGATDTQYF
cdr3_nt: TGCGCCAGCAGTGCTGGGGGGGCAACAGATACGCAGTATTTT

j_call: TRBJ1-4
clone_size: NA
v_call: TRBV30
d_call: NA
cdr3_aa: CAWSAAVAGREKLFF
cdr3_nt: TGTGCCTGGAGCGCCGCTGTGGCAGGGCGTGAAAAACTGTTTTTT

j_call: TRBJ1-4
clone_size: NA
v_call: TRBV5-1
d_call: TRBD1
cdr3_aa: CASSLVSGTGGEKLFF
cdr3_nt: TGCGCCAGCAGCTTGGTGTCGGGGACAGGGGGAGAAAAACTGTTTTTT

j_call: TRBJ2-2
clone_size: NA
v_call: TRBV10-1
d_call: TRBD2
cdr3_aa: CASSPGLAGASNTGELFF
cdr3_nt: TGCGCCAGCAGCCCGGGACTAGCGGGGGCCTCGAACACCGGGGAGCTGTTTTTT

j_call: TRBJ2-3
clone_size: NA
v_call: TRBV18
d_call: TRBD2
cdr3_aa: CASSPYISGPSTDTQYF
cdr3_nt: TGTGCCAGCTCACCGTATATTAGCGGGCCAAGCACAGATACGCAGTATTTT

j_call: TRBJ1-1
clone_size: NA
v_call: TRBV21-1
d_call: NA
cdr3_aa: CASSKGRGIPMYTEAFF
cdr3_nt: TGTGCCAGCAGCAAAGGCAGGGGAATTCCGATGTACACTGAAGCTTTCTTT

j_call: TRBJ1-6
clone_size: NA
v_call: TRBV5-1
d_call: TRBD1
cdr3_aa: CASSLDGQGNSPLHF
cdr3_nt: TGCGCCAGCAGCTTGGATGGACAGGGTAATTCACCCCTCCACTTT

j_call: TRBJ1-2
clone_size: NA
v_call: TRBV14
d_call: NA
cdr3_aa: CASSPNGVYGYTF
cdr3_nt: TGTGCCAGCAGCCCAAACGGGGTTTATGGCTACACCTTC

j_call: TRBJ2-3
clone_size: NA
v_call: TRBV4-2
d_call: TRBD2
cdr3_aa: CASSQGGGDTQYF
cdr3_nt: TGTGCCAGCAGCCAAGGGGGAGGGGATACGCAGTATTTT

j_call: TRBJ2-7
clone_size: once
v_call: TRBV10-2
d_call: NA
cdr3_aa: CASSDRGYEQYF
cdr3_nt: TGCGCCAGCAGTGACAGGGGCTACGAGCAGTACTTC

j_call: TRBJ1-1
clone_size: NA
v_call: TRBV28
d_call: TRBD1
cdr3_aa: CASSFRGLGTEAFF
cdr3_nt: TGTGCCAGCAGTTTCAGGGGGCTGGGGACTGAAGCTTTCTTT